These 14 T cell receptor beta chains were all obtained from the same sample, sequenced in a study of OX40 agonist ivuxolimab in advanced cancers. TCRdb's copy holds only in-frame clones and misses some; the assay was immunoSEQ multiplex PCR. The sample carries 15,000 to 20,000 clones, around 83% recorded once. Sequencing used CD4+ or CD8+ T cells sorted from blood, obtained in a trial of the OX40 agonist ivuxolimab. All receptors come from an adult with an advanced solid tumor such as melanoma, head and neck, liver or kidney cancer.

J is TRBJ2-5 and V is TRBV5-6; D is possibly TRBD2 (6 bases). Germline CDR1 is SGHDT and CDR2 is YYEEEE. Trimming pared 1 base from V and 6 bases from J, leaving 13 bases between. The CDR3 length is 14 residues. CDR3 bases: TGTGCCAGCAGCTTGATCGGGACTTGGCAGACCCAGTACTTC. Its protein product is CASSLIGTWQTQYF. The variable domain in full, with the rest retrieved from reference TRBV5-6 and TRBJ2-5, is DAGVTQSPTHLIKTRGQQVTLRCSPKSGHDTVSWYQQALGQGPQFIFQYYEEEERQRGNFPDRFSGHQFPNYSSELNVNALLLGDSALYLCASSLIGTWQTQYFGPGTRLLVL.

This clone appeared a few times. V gene TRBV10-3 combines with J gene TRBJ1-6; 10 bases fit TRBD1. The CDR3 is 15 residues long. Germline trimming cut 6 bases from V and 10 bases from J; bases unmatched to any gene: 9. Germline CDR1 and CDR2: ENHRY and SYGVKD. The CDR3 nucleotides are TGTGCCATCAGAGGGGGGGGGACAGGGGAATCACCCCTCCACTTT. Amino acid sequence: CAIRGGGTGESPLHF.

The genes are TRBV29-1 and TRBJ1-1; D call uncertain. V was trimmed by 4 bases and J by 1 base, leaving 7 bases between them. CDR3 length: 12 residues. CDR1 is SQVTM, CDR2 ANQGSEA, per germline. CDR3 residues: CSVGTGNTEAFF. The CDR3 coding sequence is TGCAGCGTTGGGACGGGGAACACTGAAGCTTTCTTT.

This clone was observed a few times. The rearrangement joins TRBV9 to TRBJ1-6; 8 bases are shared with TRBD1. The CDR3 loop spans 15 amino acids. Germline CDR1 reads SGDLS; CDR2 reads YYNGEE. V gave up 4 bases and J gave up 7 bases; unmatched junction bases: 7. For the CDR3, the DNA is TGTGCCAGCAGCACACGGACAGGGTCCAATTCACCCCTCCACTTT. Encoded protein: CASSTRTGSNSPLHF.

The V gene is TRBV5-6, the J gene TRBJ2-3; 8 bases agree with TRBD1. CDR1 SGHDT and CDR2 YYEEEE come from the germline V gene. V shed 4 bases, J shed 1 base, and the junction held 2 bases outside the gene matches. This CDR3 contains 14 residues. The CDR3: CASSVGQGTDTQYF. Here the CDR3 DNA reads TGTGCCAGCAGCGTGGGACAGGGCACAGATACGCAGTATTTT.

The rearrangement uses TRBV19 and TRBJ2-1, with D tentatively TRBD2 (7 bases). Trimming stripped 5 bases from V and 3 bases from J, with 20 bases between. The V gene's germline CDR1 is LNHDA and CDR2 SQIVND (reference sequence). This CDR3 has 17 residues. CDR3 in amino acids: CASSPRGGEGVYNEQFF. The DNA of the CDR3 is TGTGCCAGTAGTCCCAGGGGAGGGGAAGGGGTCTACAATGAGCAGTTCTTC. The whole variable domain, remainder taken from reference TRBV19 and TRBJ2-1, is DGGITQSPKYLFRKEGQNVTLSCEQNLNHDAMYWYRQDPGQGLRLIYYSQIVNDFQKGDIAEGYSVSREKKESFPLTVTSAQKNPTAFYLCASSPRGGEGVYNEQFFGPGTRLTVL.

The chain links TRBV7-2 to TRBJ2-7; TRBD2 might be the D (5 bases). This CDR3 is built from 13 residues. CDR1 and CDR2 from the germline V gene are SGHTA and FQGNSA. V lost 3 bases and J lost 2, with 8 bases in between. The DNA for the CDR3 is TGTGCCAGCAGCTTTTTCGGGACCTACGAGCAGTACTTC. Translating gives CASSFFGTYEQYF. Full variable domain (outside the CDR3, taken from reference TRBV7-2 and TRBJ2-7): GAGVSQSPSNKVTEKGKDVELRCDPISGHTALYWYRQSLGQGLEFLIYFQGNSAPDKSGLPSDRFSAERTGGSVSTLTIQRTQQEDSAVYLCASSFFGTYEQYFGPGTRLTVT.

The V call is TRBV2, the J call TRBJ1-1, with D tentatively TRBD1 (5 bases). The CDR3 runs to 14 residues. Trimming took 6 bases from V and 0 from J, leaving 11 bases between them. From germline, CDR1 is SNHLY and CDR2 FYNNEI. CDR3 coding DNA: TGTGCCAGCAGGGGGGAGTTTATGAACACTGAAGCTTTCTTT. Translating it yields CASRGEFMNTEAFF.

The chain combines TRBV27 with TRBJ1-2; D might be TRBD1 (6 bases). V lost 2 bases and J lost 7, with 11 bases in between. The CDR3 spans 13 residues. CDR1 is MNHEY, CDR2 SMNVEV, per germline (reference sequence). CDR3 DNA: TGTGCCAGCAGTTTAGGGGGGGCGGTTGGCTACACCTTC. The encoded protein is CASSLGGAVGYTF.

This chain connects TRBV2 to TRBJ2-7; a weak D match, TRBD2 (6 bases). The CDR3 loop spans 14 amino acids. The V gene lost 7 bases and the J gene lost 2 bases, with 15 bases spanning the gap. The germline CDR1 and CDR2 sequences are SNHLY and FYNNEI. The DNA of the CDR3 is TGTGCCAGCAACCGACTAGTCACGACCTACGAGCAGTACTTC. Residues: CASNRLVTTYEQYF.

This clone was seen more than once but under ten times. This chain connects TRBV28 to TRBJ2-7, with TRBD1 as a possible D gene (6 bases). The CDR3 is 14 residues long. The V end was cut by 6 bases, the J end by 1 base, with 13 bases between. From germline, CDR1 is MDHEN and CDR2 SYDVKM. DNA for the CDR3: TGTGCCAGCAGACCTAAGAGGGGGTCCTACGAGCAGTACTTC. Amino acids: CASRPKRGSYEQYF.

This clone was counted only a few times. V usage is TRBV2 and J usage is TRBJ2-5, with a tentative D call TRBD2 (6 bases). Deletions cut 10 bases from V and 7 bases from J, with 22 bases between. The CDR3 sequence is 14 residues long. The V gene's germline CDR1 is SNHLY and CDR2 FYNNEI. Here the CDR3 reads CATQPGLREGTQYF. CDR3 sequence (DNA): TGTGCCACCCAACCCGGACTACGTGAGGGGACCCAGTACTTC. Based on the CDR3 plus reference TRBV2 and TRBJ2-5, the full variable domain is EPEVTQTPSHQVTQMGQEVILRCVPISNHLYFYWYRQILGQKVEFLVSFYNNEISEKSEIFDDQFSVERPDGSNFTLKIRSTKLEDSAMYFCATQPGLREGTQYFGPGTRLLVL.

The rearrangement uses TRBV6-5 and TRBJ2-6, with 8 bases aligning to TRBD1. Germline-derived CDR1 and CDR2 are MNHEY and SVGAGI. The CDR3 covers 13 residues. J was trimmed by 10 bases and V by 5 bases; bases with no gene match: 4. CDR3 protein: CASSPRDRNVLTF. As DNA, the CDR3 is TGTGCCAGCAGTCCCCGGGACAGGAACGTCCTGACTTTC.

The chain joins TRBV6-1 to TRBJ2-7; D perhaps matches TRBD1 (5 bases). The CDR3 spans 14 residues. Germline CDR1 MNHNS, CDR2 SASEGT. With 2 bases removed from V and 5 bases from J, the gap between germline ends came to 13 bases. CDR3 residues: CASSELAGLNEQYF. For the CDR3, the DNA is TGTGCCAGCAGTGAACTGGCAGGGTTGAACGAGCAGTACTTC.